A single sample is the source of the 25 T cell receptor beta chains below, sequenced in a study of T cells after yellow fever vaccination. TCRdb recomputed calls from the 5' RACE reads with MiXCR, one row per CDR3 protein. The sample records about 210,000 distinct CDR3 sequences, about 3% being singletons. Sequencing used CD4+ T cells sorted from PBMCs, obtained 10 days after the yellow fever booster vaccination. Every receptor here comes from a man aged 18 to 29 who received the YFV17D yellow fever vaccine.

There are many counts of this clonotype. The chain is built from TRBV6-5 and TRBJ2-1; 8 bases fit TRBD2. This CDR3 region has 19 residues. V was pared by 0 bases and J by 3 bases, with 13 bases of the junction left unmatched. From germline, CDR1 is MNHEY and CDR2 SVGAGI. CDR3 sequence reads: CASSYSIMPGTSYYNEQFF. As DNA, the CDR3 is TGTGCCAGCAGTTACTCGATAATGCCCGGGACTAGTTACTACAATGAGCAGTTCTTC.

This clonotype was counted many times. This chain links TRBV6-5 with TRBJ1-3, with unresolved D. V lost 2 bases to trimming and J lost 0 bases, with 8 bases between them. Per germline, CDR1 MNHEY and CDR2 SVGAGI. The CDR3 extends over 15 amino acids. DNA for the CDR3: TGTGCCAGCAGTTACGACGGGAACTCTGGAAACACCATATATTTT. Its protein product is CASSYDGNSGNTIYF.

The chain joins TRBV29-1 to TRBJ2-3; possible D gene TRBD1, 7 bases. Trimming stripped 7 bases from V and 5 bases from J, with 16 bases between. This CDR3 is built from 13 residues. The germline V gene has CDR1 SQVTM and CDR2 ANQGSEA. CDR3 coding DNA: TGCAGCGGAGGGGGCGGGGCTGGAGATACGCAGTATTTT. Translation: CSGGGGAGDTQYF.

This sequence joins TRBV2 and TRBJ2-1; D unresolved. Deletions cut 9 bases from V and 3 bases from J, with 12 bases between. Germline V gene data show CDR1 as SNHLY and CDR2 as FYNNEI. This CDR3 is built from 13 residues. CDR3 sequence (DNA): TGTGCCAGGGAAGTAAGCGACTACAATGAGCAGTTCTTC. It translates to CAREVSDYNEQFF.

This clonotype was seen ten or more times. This chain uses TRBV7-2 with TRBJ1-2; no reliable D call. Germline V CDR1 and CDR2: SGHTA, FQGNSA. CDR3 length: 14 residues. Trimming cost V 1 base and J 2 bases, with 8 bases left between them. The CDR3 DNA reads TGTGCCAGCAGCTTAGTTTCGGTGAACTATGGCTACACCTTC. This encodes CASSLVSVNYGYTF. The complete variable domain, with remaining parts taken from reference TRBV7-2 and TRBJ1-2, reads GAGVSQSPSNKVTEKGKDVELRCDPISGHTALYWYRQSLGQGLEFLIYFQGNSAPDKSGLPSDRFSAERTGGSVSTLTIQRTQQEDSAVYLCASSLVSVNYGYTFGSGTRLTVV.

V usage is TRBV7-6 and J usage is TRBJ1-1; D gene uncertain. Per the germline V gene, CDR1 is SGHVS and CDR2 is FNYEAQ. V lost 5 bases and J lost 1, with 8 bases in between. The CDR3 has 13 amino acids. In nucleotides, the CDR3 is TGTGCCAGCAGCAAAGGGAGGAACACTGAAGCTTTCTTT. Protein: CASSKGRNTEAFF.

This clonotype was detected ten times or more. The chain joins TRBV19 to TRBJ2-1; the D gene is possibly TRBD2 (6 bases). Germline assignment: CDR1 LNHDA and CDR2 SQIVND (reference sequence). The CDR3 runs 13 residues. The germline V and J ends were trimmed by 6 bases and 9 bases, with 15 bases remaining between them. CDR3 residues: CASSPQVGGEQFF. CDR3 coding DNA: TGTGCCAGTAGCCCTCAGGTGGGGGGTGAGCAGTTCTTC.

This clonotype has a count of ten or more. This rearrangement joins TRBV12-3 or TRBV12-4 to TRBJ1-3, with D maybe TRBD1 (5 bases). CDR3 length equals 14 residues. The ends were cut back, 6 bases at V and 0 bases at J, with 9 bases in the middle. The DNA of the CDR3 is TGTGCCAGCAGCCAACAGGTCTCTGGAAACACCATATATTTT. Protein product: CASSQQVSGNTIYF.

This clonotype was counted ten times or more. The gene calls are TRBV3-1 and TRBJ2-7; D is unclear. The CDR3 has 14 residues. The germline V and J ends were trimmed by 4 bases and 4 bases, with 14 bases remaining between them. Germline V CDR1 and CDR2: LGHDT, YNNKEL (reference sequence). The DNA for the CDR3 is TGTGCCAGCAGCCCATGGGGAAAAGAATACGAGCAGTACTTC. Translation gives CASSPWGKEYEQYF.

The chain links TRBV20-1 to TRBJ2-1; no firm D call. This CDR3 is 13 amino acids long. Trimming cost V 3 bases and J 3 bases, with 9 bases left between them. Germline CDR1 is DFQATT and CDR2 is SNEGSKA (reference sequence). The CDR3 DNA is TGCAGTGCTAGCCCCAACAGCTACAATGAGCAGTTCTTC. Residues: CSASPNSYNEQFF.

This chain uses TRBV7-9 with TRBJ2-7; D tentatively fits TRBD1 or TRBD2 (5 bases each). The germline V and J ends were trimmed by 2 bases and 11 bases, with 10 bases remaining between them. The V gene's germline CDR1 is SEHNR and CDR2 FQNEAQ (reference sequence). The CDR3 runs to 11 residues. The CDR3 nucleotides are TGTGCCAGCAGCTTAAGGGACGGAGAGTACTTC. This translates into CASSLRDGEYF.

This chain links TRBV7-2 with TRBJ2-2, with D possibly matching TRBD1 (9 bases). With 5 bases removed from V and 4 bases from J, the gap between germline ends came to 17 bases. Germline V gene sequence: CDR1 SGHTA, CDR2 FQGNSA. The CDR3 loop spans 16 amino acids. The CDR3 protein is CASSRGGQGSTGELFF. The DNA of the CDR3 is TGTGCCAGCAGCCGGGGGGGACAGGGATCCACCGGGGAGCTGTTTTTT.

This clonotype was picked up a small number of times. The CDR3, as DNA: TGTGCCTGGAGTGTACACAAGGATACGCAGTATTTT. This codes for CAWSVHKDTQYF. This chain uses TRBV30 with TRBJ2-3; D remains unclear. CDR1 is GTSNPN and CDR2 is SVGIG in the germline V gene (reference sequence). The CDR3 sequence is 12 residues long. Between the trimmed V and J ends, which lost 0 bases and 6 bases, there was a span of 7 bases. Full variable domain (outside the CDR3, taken from reference TRBV30 and TRBJ2-3): SQTIHQWPATLVQPVGSPLSLECTVEGTSNPNLYWYRQAAGRGLQLLFYSVGIGQISSEVPQNLSASRPQDRQFILSSKKLLLSDSGFYLCAWSVHKDTQYFGPGTRLTVL.

This clonotype has ten or more counts. The chain joins TRBV7-6 to TRBJ2-2; D gene unclear. Germline V lookup: CDR1 SGHVS, CDR2 FNYEAQ. Trimming pared 6 bases from V and 1 base from J, leaving 6 bases between. The CDR3 is 13 residues long. The CDR3 reads CASRALNTGELFF. The CDR3 nucleotides are TGTGCCAGCAGGGCTCTGAACACCGGGGAGCTGTTTTTT.

This clonotype was recorded at least ten times. This chain links TRBV5-1 with TRBJ1-5; D might be TRBD1 (5 bases). The CDR3 loop spans 15 amino acids. The germline V gene has CDR1 SGHRS and CDR2 YFSETQ. Trimming pared 0 bases from V and 2 bases from J, leaving 9 bases between. CDR3 DNA sequence: TGCGCCAGCAGCTTGGGCCTGGGGGGCAATCAGCCCCAGCATTTT. Translated, it gives CASSLGLGGNQPQHF.

V usage is TRBV12-3 or TRBV12-4 and J usage is TRBJ1-3, with unresolved D. The CDR3 spans 12 residues. Trimming pared 3 bases from V and 9 bases from J, leaving 9 bases between. As DNA, the CDR3 is TGTGCCAGCAGTTTGGTCCGGGGCACCATATATTTT. Translating gives CASSLVRGTIYF.

J is TRBJ1-5 and V is TRBV2; D remains unclear. Germline V CDR1 and CDR2: SNHLY, FYNNEI. Trimming left V 6 bases short and J 8 bases short, with 14 bases between. The CDR3 covers 13 residues. This CDR3 is CASRGNPAEPQHF. In DNA, the CDR3 is TGTGCCAGCAGGGGGAATCCGGCGGAGCCCCAGCATTTT.

This clonotype occurred a few times. The J gene is TRBJ2-1, the V gene TRBV7-3; 11 bases align to TRBD2. This CDR3 comprises 16 residues. CDR1 and CDR2 from the germline V gene are SGHTA and FQGTGA. J gave up 2 bases and V 1 base, and 1 base lay outside the gene matches. The CDR3 is CASSLNSGGAYNEQFF. The CDR3 DNA is TGTGCCAGCAGCTTAAATAGCGGGGGGGCCTACAATGAGCAGTTCTTC. Using reference TRBV7-3 and TRBJ2-1 for the parts outside the CDR3, the full variable domain is GAGVSQTPSNKVTEKGKYVELRCDPISGHTALYWYRQSLGQGPEFLIYFQGTGAADDSGLPNDRFFAVRPEGSVSTLKIQRTERGDSAVYLCASSLNSGGAYNEQFFGPGTRLTVL.

This clonotype was observed a handful of times. The rearrangement links TRBV5-4 to TRBJ2-5; a weak D match, TRBD1 (6 bases). There are 13 residues in the CDR3. The V gene lost 3 bases and the J gene lost 4 bases, with 10 bases spanning the gap. Germline V lookup: CDR1 SGHNT, CDR2 YYREEE (reference sequence). The CDR3 DNA sequence: TGTGCCAGCAGCTCCAGGGGTTCAGAGACCCAGTACTTC. It yields the protein CASSSRGSETQYF.

In this sample, this clonotype turned up many times. This chain uses TRBV7-6 with TRBJ2-3; D perhaps matches TRBD2 (5 bases). Per germline, CDR1 SGHVS and CDR2 FNYEAQ. The CDR3 is 13 residues long. V lost 4 bases, J lost 8 bases, and 13 bases lay in between. The CDR3 protein is CASSSITAGTQYF. CDR3 nucleotides: TGTGCCAGCAGCTCGATTACGGCGGGTACGCAGTATTTT.

This clonotype was detected ten times or more. The chain uses TRBV12-3 or TRBV12-4 and TRBJ1-5; no definite D call. The germline V and J ends were trimmed by 2 bases and 7 bases, with 6 bases remaining between them. The CDR3 spans 12 residues. The CDR3 region is CASSLQEQPQHF. In DNA, the CDR3 is TGTGCCAGCAGTTTACAGGAACAGCCCCAGCATTTT.

This clonotype was seen at least ten times. V is TRBV27 and J is TRBJ2-2, with D possibly matching TRBD1 (5 bases). Germline lookup yields CDR1 MNHEY and CDR2 SMNVEV (reference sequence). The length of the CDR3 is 14 residues. Trimming removed 8 bases at V and 5 bases at J, with 15 bases between. This CDR3 is CASGYSDRTGELFF. The CDR3 DNA follows: TGTGCCAGCGGCTACTCCGACAGAACCGGGGAGCTGTTTTTT.

The chain couples TRBV14 to TRBJ1-2; D unclear. CDR1 and CDR2 from the germline V gene are SGHDN and FVKESK. V shed 0 bases and J shed 14 bases, with 22 bases lying between them. This CDR3 spans 15 amino acids. CDR3 loop: CASSQDIDTLEASTF. CDR3 DNA sequence: TGTGCCAGCAGCCAAGATATTGACACCCTAGAAGCGAGTACCTTC.

This clonotype was counted ten times or more. This rearrangement joins TRBV3-1 to TRBJ2-1; perhaps TRBD1 as D (5 bases). The V end lost 5 bases, the J end lost 5 bases, and 22 bases lay between the germline ends. Germline V gives CDR1 LGHDT, CDR2 YNNKEL (reference sequence). The CDR3 runs 17 residues. CDR3 in DNA: TGTGCCAGCAGCGCCTATACGGGCAGGGAAAAGAACAATGAGCAGTTCTTC. Translating it yields CASSAYTGREKNNEQFF.

This clonotype was counted many times. The J gene is TRBJ2-1, the V gene TRBV5-1; 14 bases are a match to TRBD2. Trimming at V came to 0 bases and at J to 9 bases, leaving 8 bases not matched to a gene. Per the germline V gene, CDR1 is SGHRS and CDR2 is YFSETQ. This CDR3 spans 17 amino acids. CDR3 sequence: CASSLGLAGGPSSEQFF. The CDR3 DNA sequence: TGCGCCAGCAGCTTGGGACTAGCGGGGGGGCCGTCCAGTGAGCAGTTCTTC.